A single sample is the source of the 27 T cell receptor beta chains below, sequenced in a study of CD8+ T cells in alopecia areata. RNA was extracted and reverse transcribed into cDNA as the sequencing template. Here immunoSEQ multiplex PCR was the method, and the copy in TCRdb shows in-frame clones only, minus some. Counted here are about 150,000 clones, roughly three fifths occurring once; the ten biggest clones make up under 7.5%. The sequencing here drew on CD4+ T cells sorted from blood, taken at week 0. Receptors were obtained from a human donor with alopecia areata.

The table lists this clone with a few counts. The rearrangement joins TRBV2 to TRBJ2-7, with unresolved D. V was trimmed by 7 bases and J by 7 bases, leaving 11 bases between them. Germline loops: CDR1 SNHLY, CDR2 FYNNEI. The CDR3 runs 11 residues. CDR3 sequence: CASKGRPEQYF. CDR3 bases: TGTGCCAGCAAGGGAAGGCCAGAGCAGTACTTC. Complete variable domain (other parts from reference TRBV2 and TRBJ2-7): EPEVTQTPSHQVTQMGQEVILRCVPISNHLYFYWYRQILGQKVEFLVSFYNNEISEKSEIFDDQFSVERPDGSNFTLKIRSTKLEDSAMYFCASKGRPEQYFGPGTRLTVT.

This chain connects TRBV6-5 to TRBJ2-6; D may be TRBD1 (6 bases). Germline CDR1 MNHEY, CDR2 SVGAGI. CDR3 size: 15 residues. V lost 8 bases to trimming and J lost 0 bases, with 11 bases between them. The CDR3 spells CASRDTFSGANVLTF. CDR3 in DNA: TGTGCCAGCCGGGACACCTTCTCTGGGGCCAACGTCCTGACTTTC.

V and J are TRBV7-2 and TRBJ2-1; 8 bases align to TRBD1. The V segment lost 4 bases and the J segment 7 bases; nucleotides outside the gene matches: 6. CDR3 length: 14 residues. Germline lookup yields CDR1 SGHTA and CDR2 FQGNSA. CDR3 amino acids: CASSSADRANEQFF. CDR3 nucleotides: TGTGCCAGCAGCTCCGCGGACAGGGCGAATGAGCAGTTCTTC.

The chain has TRBV20-1 and TRBJ1-2, with D unresolved. V lost 5 bases, J lost 4 bases, and 8 bases lay in between. There are 11 residues in the CDR3. CDR1 is DFQATT and CDR2 is SNEGSKA in the germline V gene (reference sequence). CDR3 loop: CSAAESYGYTF. CDR3 nucleotides: TGCAGTGCTGCCGAGAGCTATGGCTACACCTTC.

This clone occurred a few times. This sequence joins TRBV7-2 and TRBJ2-5; D may be TRBD2 (5 bases). CDR1 and CDR2 (germline): SGHTA, FQGNSA. This CDR3 has 14 amino acids. V was clipped by 5 bases and J by 3 bases, with 13 bases between them. The CDR3 sequence is CASSPGSTKETQYF. The CDR3 bases are TGTGCCAGCAGCCCGGGAAGCACCAAAGAGACCCAGTACTTC.

The chain uses TRBV30 and TRBJ1-2, with TRBD1 as a possible D gene (5 bases). This CDR3 contains 13 residues. V was clipped by 4 bases and J by 6 bases, with 15 bases between them. Germline-derived CDR1 and CDR2 are GTSNPN and SVGIG (reference sequence). As DNA, the CDR3 is TGTGCCTGGACCCTCACGGGGGGGGATGGCTACACCTTC. The encoded protein is CAWTLTGGDGYTF.

The rearrangement joins TRBV7-2 to TRBJ1-6, with D tentatively TRBD1 (6 bases). Germline V gene data show CDR1 as SGHTA and CDR2 as FQGNSA. The V end was cut by 2 bases, the J end by 9 bases, with 23 bases between. This CDR3 is 18 amino acids long. DNA for the CDR3: TGTGCCAGCAGCTTATTGCCCTCCGGGACAACCTGGAGTTCACCCCTCCACTTT. Its translation is CASSLLPSGTTWSSPLHF.

This clone showed up just a few times. The chain links TRBV28 to TRBJ1-3; D unclear. Trimming removed 5 bases from V and 7 bases from J, with 9 bases in between. The CDR3 loop spans 12 amino acids. CDR1 and CDR2 from the germline V gene are MDHEN and SYDVKM. CDR3 sequence: CASSPSRNTIYF. The CDR3 nucleotides are TGTGCCAGCAGTCCATCCCGCAACACCATATATTTT.

The chain has TRBV15 and TRBJ1-6, with 12 bases aligning to TRBD1. J gave up 7 bases and V 0 bases, and 7 bases lay outside the gene matches. Germline V gives CDR1 LNHNV, CDR2 YYDKDF (reference sequence). The CDR3 covers 18 residues. CDR3 amino acids: CATSRDWGQGAGNSPLHF. CDR3 coding DNA: TGTGCCACCAGCAGAGATTGGGGACAGGGGGCCGGAAATTCACCCCTCCACTTT.

This clone was picked up a small number of times. This chain uses TRBV4-2 with TRBJ2-3, with TRBD1 matching over 10 bases. The CDR3 totals 17 residues. The trim removed 0 bases at V and 7 bases at J, leaving 10 bases unmatched. Per the germline V gene, CDR1 is LGHNA and CDR2 is YNFKEQ. Here the CDR3 reads CASSQDKSGTGENTQYF. CDR3 nucleotides: TGTGCCAGCAGCCAAGATAAATCAGGGACAGGGGAAAATACGCAGTATTTT.

V gene TRBV2 combines with J gene TRBJ2-7; 10 bases align to TRBD1. The germline CDR1 and CDR2 sequences are SNHLY and FYNNEI. V gave up 5 bases and J gave up 5 bases; unmatched junction bases: 15. This CDR3 region has 17 residues. The CDR3 nucleotides read TGTGCCAGCAGTCCCTTCACCCGGGTGGACAGGGGGGACGAGCAGTACTTC. Its protein product is CASSPFTRVDRGDEQYF.

V usage is TRBV18 and J usage is TRBJ1-6; D is possibly TRBD1 (5 bases). The CDR3 has 14 residues. Germline values: CDR1 KGHSH, CDR2 LQKENI. V lost 2 bases, J lost 9 bases, and 11 bases lay in between. The chain's CDR3 is CASSPGTDFSPLHF. CDR3 sequence (DNA): TGTGCCAGCTCACCAGGGACGGACTTTTCACCCCTCCACTTT.

The chain combines TRBV11-2 with TRBJ1-2; D unresolved. The V and J ends lost 1 base and 2 bases respectively, with 5 bases between them. CDR1 and CDR2 (germline): SGHAT, FQNNGV. The CDR3 is 13 residues long. CDR3 in DNA: TGTGCCAGCAGCTTAGCAGCAAACTATGGCTACACCTTC. Its translation is CASSLAANYGYTF. The entire variable domain, with the rest obtained from reference TRBV11-2 and TRBJ1-2, is as follows: EAGVAQSPRYKIIEKRQSVAFWCNPISGHATLYWYQQILGQGPKLLIQFQNNGVVDDSQLPKDRFSAERLKGVDSTLKIQPAKLEDSAVYLCASSLAANYGYTFGSGTRLTVV.

This clone was counted a few times. The rearrangement links TRBV29-1 to TRBJ1-3; D might be TRBD1 (6 bases). Trimming pared 6 bases from V and 0 bases from J, leaving 12 bases between. This CDR3 region has 14 residues. Germline values: CDR1 SQVTM, CDR2 ANQGSEA. The CDR3 coding sequence is TGCAGCGTGTCAAACAGGGCCTCTGGAAACACCATATATTTT. This codes for CSVSNRASGNTIYF.

This clone has a handful of counts. J is TRBJ1-4 and V is TRBV4-1; D not resolved. The germline V gene has CDR1 MGHRA and CDR2 YSYEKL. Trimming left V 1 base short and J 2 bases short, with 14 bases between. The CDR3 spans 17 residues. The CDR3 DNA reads TGCGCCAGCAGCCAAGGGCCTCAACGAGCGACTAATGAAAAACTGTTTTTT. It encodes CASSQGPQRATNEKLFF.

The chain links TRBV7-2 to TRBJ1-2; 8 bases are a match to TRBD1. The CDR3 extends over 16 amino acids. With 4 bases clipped from V and 7 bases from J, the junction kept 14 bases outside the gene matches. Germline lookup yields CDR1 SGHTA and CDR2 FQGNSA. In DNA, the CDR3 is TGTGCCAGCAGCTATCCCGACAGGGGCCGGTCCGGTGGCTACACCTTC. As protein: CASSYPDRGRSGGYTF.

The sample holds one count of this clone. The chain is built from TRBV4-2 and TRBJ2-1; 12 nucleotides align to TRBD2. V shed 3 bases, J shed 7 bases, and the junction held 7 bases outside the gene matches. This CDR3 comprises 16 residues. Germline V lookup: CDR1 LGHNA, CDR2 YNFKEQ. The CDR3 here is CASSQTLAGGQNEQFF. The DNA of the CDR3 is TGTGCCAGCAGCCAGACCCTAGCGGGGGGGCAAAATGAGCAGTTCTTC.

The V and J genes are TRBV30 and TRBJ1-5; possibly TRBD1 for D (6 bases). The CDR3 length is 14 residues. From germline, CDR1 is GTSNPN and CDR2 SVGIG (reference sequence). V was cut by 0 bases and J by 1 base, with 7 bases left in between. As DNA, the CDR3 is TGTGCCTGGAGTGTGGGGACAAGCAATCAGCCCCAGCATTTT. Translating gives CAWSVGTSNQPQHF.

This clone was seen only a few times. The J gene is TRBJ1-3, the V gene TRBV12-2. TRBV12-2 is deemed a pseudogene. This CDR3 spans 13 amino acids. CDR3 amino acids: CANRGKLGNTIYF. CDR3 nucleotide sequence: TGTGCAAACAGAGGGAAGCTGGGAAACACCATATATTTT.

This sequence joins TRBV7-2 and TRBJ1-1, with D perhaps matching TRBD1 (6 bases). CDR1 is SGHTA, CDR2 FQGNSA, per germline. Between the trimmed V and J ends, which lost 5 bases and 4 bases, there was a span of 17 bases. This CDR3 region has 15 residues. This chain's CDR3 is CASSASGVRGTEAFF. As DNA, the CDR3 is TGTGCCAGCAGCGCCTCAGGGGTTAGGGGCACTGAAGCTTTCTTT.

The table lists this clone with a few counts. The chain combines TRBV6-5 with TRBJ2-4, with 7 bases fitting TRBD1. Germline CDR1 and CDR2: MNHEY and SVGAGI. With 0 bases clipped from V and 1 base from J, the junction kept 3 bases outside the gene matches. This CDR3 is 16 amino acids long. CDR3 sequence: CASSYSTGYAKNIQYF. CDR3 nucleotides: TGTGCCAGCAGTTACTCGACAGGGTATGCCAAAAACATTCAGTACTTC.

Only a few counts were recorded for this clone. The same CDR3 can be traced to other DNA sequences in this sample. The chain links TRBV29-1 to TRBJ1-1, with D unclear. This CDR3 has 11 amino acids. Germline V gene lookup returns CDR1 SQVTM and CDR2 ANQGSEA. The ends were cut back, 6 bases at V and 1 base at J, with 6 bases in the middle. The CDR3 coding sequence is TGCAGCGTAGTAGGGAACACTGAAGCTTTCTTT. This sequence encodes CSVVGNTEAFF.

On this clone itself: Other DNA sequences from this sample encode an identical CDR3 as well. V is TRBV15 and J is TRBJ1-2; D call uncertain. Trimming left V 0 bases short and J 1 base short, with 6 bases between. The CDR3 runs to 14 residues. CDR1 and CDR2 from the germline V gene are LNHNV and YYDKDF (reference sequence). CDR3 sequence: CATSRDRGNYGYTF. The CDR3 DNA sequence: TGTGCCACCAGCAGAGATCGGGGTAACTATGGCTACACCTTC.

This clone was seen a few times. This chain connects TRBV5-6 to TRBJ2-5, with 7 bases fitting TRBD2. Germline V gives CDR1 SGHDT, CDR2 YYEEEE. This CDR3 contains 14 residues. Losses at the gene ends were 4 bases for V and 1 base for J; bases not matched to a gene: 4. The CDR3 bases are TGTGCCAGCAGCAGGACTAGAGGCCAAGAGACCCAGTACTTC. Its translation: CASSRTRGQETQYF.

The rearrangement uses TRBV5-1 and TRBJ1-6, with D possibly being TRBD1 (6 bases). CDR3 size: 14 residues. Trimming took off 4 bases at V and 5 bases at J, with 10 bases between the two ends. The germline V gene encodes CDR1 SGHRS and CDR2 YFSETQ. The CDR3 is CASSGGTNNSPLHF. CDR3 sequence (DNA): TGCGCCAGCAGCGGCGGGACAAATAATTCACCCCTCCACTTT.

This clone was detected only a few times. The chain carries TRBV7-9 and TRBJ2-7, with 7 bases identical to TRBD1. The trim removed 2 bases at V and 7 bases at J, leaving 8 bases unmatched. Germline loops: CDR1 SEHNR, CDR2 FQNEAQ (reference sequence). The CDR3 has 14 amino acids. The CDR3 is CASSLHRGEKEQYF. The CDR3 coding sequence is TGTGCCAGCAGCTTACACAGGGGCGAGAAAGAGCAGTACTTC.

The V gene is TRBV2, the J gene TRBJ1-5; possibly TRBD1 for D (6 bases). CDR3 size: 12 residues. The germline V gene encodes CDR1 SNHLY and CDR2 FYNNEI. The V and J ends lost 5 bases and 4 bases respectively, with 6 bases between them. This CDR3 reads CASSTGNQPQHF. CDR3 coding DNA: TGTGCCAGCAGTACAGGGAATCAGCCCCAGCATTTT.